Presented here are 3 T cell receptor beta chains from one specimen sequenced in a study of control samples from healthy donors and cancer patients. Clones were sequenced by immunoSEQ multiplex PCR, and TCRdb holds only the in-frame ones, with some missing. The sample lists tens of thousands of clones, roughly 93% occurring once. Sequencing used PBMCs. These receptors all stem from a man over 45 with lung cancer.

The J gene is TRBJ2-7, the V gene TRBV30; possibly TRBD1 or TRBD2 for D (7 bases each). Trimming took 4 bases from V and 2 from J, leaving 12 bases between them. From germline, CDR1 is GTSNPN and CDR2 SVGIG (reference sequence). CDR3 size: 13 residues. This CDR3 reads CAWKRDRPYEQYF. CDR3 DNA: TGTGCCTGGAAGCGGGACAGACCCTACGAGCAGTACTTC.

The gene calls are TRBV5-4 and TRBJ2-3; 8 bases fit TRBD1. V lost 10 bases and J lost 0; bases outside the gene matches: 4. This CDR3 spans 13 amino acids. The germline V gene has CDR1 SGHNT and CDR2 YYREEE (reference sequence). The CDR3 coding sequence is TGTGCCGCTCAGGGGGCGAGCACAGATACGCAGTATTTT. Amino acids: CAAQGASTDTQYF.

J is TRBJ1-1 and V is TRBV7-8, with D possibly being TRBD1 (6 bases). Germline CDR1 is SGHVS and CDR2 is FQNEAQ. V lost 1 base to trimming and J lost 0 bases, with 12 bases between them. The CDR3 is 16 residues long. Written as DNA, the CDR3 is TGTGCCAGCAGCTTAGGTCGACAGGTAATGAACACTGAAGCTTTCTTT. It codes for CASSLGRQVMNTEAFF. Filled out from reference TRBV7-8 and TRBJ1-1, the complete variable domain reads GAGVSQSPRYKVAKRGQDVALRCDPISGHVSLFWYQQALGQGPEFLTYFQNEAQLDKSGLPSDRFFAERPEGSVSTLKIQRTQQEDSAVYLCASSLGRQVMNTEAFFGQGTRLTVV.